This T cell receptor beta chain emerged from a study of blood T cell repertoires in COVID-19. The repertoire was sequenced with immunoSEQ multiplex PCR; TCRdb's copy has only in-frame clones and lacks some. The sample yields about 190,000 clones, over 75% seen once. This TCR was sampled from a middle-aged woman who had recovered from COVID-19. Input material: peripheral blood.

CDR3 nucleotides: TGTGCCAGCAGCTGGTCCTATAGCGGGAGGGCGGAGTTCTTC. Protein sequence: CASSWSYSGRAEFF. V gene TRBV6-2 or TRBV6-3 combines with J gene TRBJ2-1; 11 nucleotides agree with TRBD2. Germline V gene data show CDR1 as MNHEY and CDR2 as SVGEGT. V shed 6 bases and J 14 bases; nucleotides not matched to a gene: 12. The CDR3 runs 14 residues.